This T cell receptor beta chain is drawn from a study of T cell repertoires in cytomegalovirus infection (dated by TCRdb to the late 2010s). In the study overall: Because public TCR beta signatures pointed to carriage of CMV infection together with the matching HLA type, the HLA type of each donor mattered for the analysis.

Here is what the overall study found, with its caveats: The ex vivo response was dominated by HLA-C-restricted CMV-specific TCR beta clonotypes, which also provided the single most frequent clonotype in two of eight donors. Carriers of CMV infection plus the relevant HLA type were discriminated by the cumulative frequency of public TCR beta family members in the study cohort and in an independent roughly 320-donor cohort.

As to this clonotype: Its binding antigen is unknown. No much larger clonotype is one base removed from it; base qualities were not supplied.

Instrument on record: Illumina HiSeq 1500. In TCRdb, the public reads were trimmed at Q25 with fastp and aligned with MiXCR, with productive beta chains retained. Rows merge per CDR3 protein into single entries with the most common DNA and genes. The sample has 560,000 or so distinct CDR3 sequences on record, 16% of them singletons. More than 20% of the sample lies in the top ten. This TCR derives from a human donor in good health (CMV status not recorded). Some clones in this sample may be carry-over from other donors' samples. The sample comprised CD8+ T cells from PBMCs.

CDR3 loop: CASSNRGYRNEQYF. Here is the DNA: TGTGCCAGCAGCAACAGGGGCTACCGGAACGAGCAGTACTTC. The sequence links TRBV5-4 to TRBJ2-7, and TRBD1 matches 7 of the central bases. The CDR3, cysteine through phenylalanine, is 14 amino acids long. The read is trimmed to its CDR3 DNA, 42 bases read in frame from base 1. As encoded in the germline V gene (reference sequence), CDR1 is SGHNT while CDR2 is YYREEE. For this chain, trimming is 4 bases at the V end and 5 bases at the J end, and the number of junction bases without a gene match is 9. When the CDR3 is completed using the reference TRBV5-4 and TRBJ2-7 genes on either side, the full variable domain is ETGVTQSPTHLIKTRGQQVTLRCSSQSGHNTVSWYQQALGQGPQFIFQYYREEENGRGNFPPRFSGLQFPNYSSELNVNALELDDSALYLCASSNRGYRNEQYFGPGTRLTVT.